These 22 T cell receptor beta chains share one sample of origin, sequenced in a study of CD8+CD57+ T cells in acquired aplastic anemia. Template material for TCR beta VDJ and CDR3 profiling consisted of genomic DNA. TCRdb independently ran MiXCR on the reads; one entry per CDR3 protein. Counted here are 100,000 to 150,000 distinct CDR3 sequences, 48% occurring once; the ten biggest clones make up about 2.7%. Sequencing was carried out using sorted CD4+, CD8+, or CD8+CD57+ T cells (not recorded which) from PBMCs. The source is a human donor in good health, serving as a control.

The CDR3 is CATSAGQGGDEQYF. The CDR3 bases are TGTGCCACCAGCGCGGGACAGGGGGGCGACGAGCAGTACTTC. V usage is TRBV15 and J usage is TRBJ2-7, with 11 bases fitting TRBD1. This CDR3 spans 14 amino acids. Germline V gene lookup returns CDR1 LNHNV and CDR2 YYDKDF (reference sequence). V lost 5 bases to trimming and J lost 5 bases; unmatched junction nucleotides: 5.

Many counts were recorded for this clonotype. The chain couples TRBV9 to TRBJ1-6, with D uncertain. The ends were cut back, 0 bases at V and 0 bases at J, with 7 bases in the middle. The germline gives CDR1 SGDLS, CDR2 YYNGEE. This CDR3 is 16 amino acids long. DNA of the CDR3: TGTGCCAGCAGCGTAGATCAGAGCTCCTATAATTCACCCCTCCACTTT. This encodes CASSVDQSSYNSPLHF.

The chain recombines TRBV5-1 with TRBJ1-3; 9 nucleotides agree with TRBD1. CDR3 size: 19 residues. Germline trimming cut 4 bases from V and 3 bases from J; bases unmatched to any gene: 17. The V gene's germline CDR1 is SGHRS and CDR2 YFSETQ. CDR3 sequence: CASSPPTLSGQGDGNTIYF. CDR3 nucleotide sequence: TGCGCCAGCAGCCCGCCCACCCTCTCGGGACAGGGAGATGGAAACACCATATATTTT.

This clonotype occurred many times. J is TRBJ1-5 and V is TRBV20-1; possibly TRBD1 for D (6 bases). V was pared by 4 bases and J by 3 bases, with 10 bases between. The CDR3 runs 13 residues. Per the germline V gene, CDR1 is DFQATT and CDR2 is SNEGSKA (reference sequence). The CDR3 reads CSAKRDTNQPQHF. As DNA, the CDR3 is TGCAGTGCTAAGAGGGACACCAATCAGCCCCAGCATTTT.

This chain connects TRBV3-1 to TRBJ2-3; tentatively, D is TRBD2 (5 bases). This CDR3 has 15 amino acids. Trimming removed 7 bases at V and 1 base at J, with 15 bases between. Germline lookup yields CDR1 LGHDT and CDR2 YNNKEL (reference sequence). The CDR3 DNA sequence: TGTGCCAGCACCGCCGGGGTGCATGGCACAGATACGCAGTATTTT. Its translation is CASTAGVHGTDTQYF.

The chain couples TRBV9 to TRBJ1-2; a weak D match, TRBD1 (6 bases). Germline loops: CDR1 SGDLS, CDR2 YYNGEE. Trimming removed 0 bases from V and 13 bases from J, with 22 bases in between. The CDR3 length is 15 residues. In nucleotides, the CDR3 is TGTGCCAGCAGCGTAGGAGATGGACAGCGACCGCCTCCCACCTTC. It yields the protein CASSVGDGQRPPPTF.

The V and J genes are TRBV6-1 and TRBJ1-1; D remains ambiguous. Trimming pared 5 bases from V and 4 bases from J, leaving 17 bases between. This CDR3 has 15 residues. CDR1 and CDR2 (germline): MNHNS, SASEGT. CDR3 sequence: CASSHPPRSGTEAFF. CDR3 bases: TGTGCCAGCAGTCATCCACCTCGGTCGGGCACTGAAGCTTTCTTT.

This clonotype was found a few times. The V and J genes are TRBV6-2 or TRBV6-3 and TRBJ2-3; 9 positions match TRBD1. The V and J ends lost 1 base and 4 bases, in that order; junction bases with no gene match: 12. Germline V gives CDR1 MNHEY, CDR2 SVGEGT. The CDR3 consists of 18 residues. CDR3 DNA: TGTGCCAGCAGTTACTTTCTCTTGGGACAGGGCGGAGCAGATACGCAGTATTTT. Translation gives CASSYFLLGQGGADTQYF.

V and J are TRBV2 and TRBJ1-6; TRBD1 agrees at 7 bases. The length of the CDR3 is 16 residues. CDR1 and CDR2 from the germline V gene are SNHLY and FYNNEI. The trim removed 6 bases at V and 1 base at J, leaving 6 bases unmatched. Here the CDR3 DNA reads TGTGCCAGCAGCACCCGGACAGGTTCCTATAATTCACCCCTCCACTTT. The encoded protein is CASSTRTGSYNSPLHF. Complete variable domain (other parts from reference TRBV2 and TRBJ1-6): EPEVTQTPSHQVTQMGQEVILRCVPISNHLYFYWYRQILGQKVEFLVSFYNNEISEKSEIFDDQFSVERPDGSNFTLKIRSTKLEDSAMYFCASSTRTGSYNSPLHFGNGTRLTVT.

This clonotype showed up many times. The chain combines TRBV6-1 with TRBJ2-1; tentative D call: TRBD2 (5 bases). CDR3 length equals 14 residues. The ends were cut back, 6 bases at V and 4 bases at J, with 13 bases in the middle. The germline gives CDR1 MNHNS, CDR2 SASEGT. The CDR3 loop reads CASRRTRGYNEQFF. The CDR3 coding sequence is TGTGCCAGCAGGAGGACCCGAGGGTACAATGAGCAGTTCTTC.

With respect to this clonotype: A much larger clone lies one base from this, so it may be a read error. The V gene is TRBV24-1, the J gene TRBJ2-5; 8 bases map to TRBD1. Germline values: CDR1 KGHDR, CDR2 SFDVKD. The CDR3 length is 13 residues. The DNA of the CDR3 is TGTGCCAGCAGTGGACAGGGTCCGGAGACCCAGTACTTC. It is translated as CASSGQGPETQYF.

This clonotype was detected ten times or more. This chain links TRBV6-5 with TRBJ1-4; no definite D call. This CDR3 comprises 14 residues. Germline CDR1 MNHEY, CDR2 SVGAGI. Trimming removed 6 bases at V and 7 bases at J, with 15 bases between. The chain's CDR3 is CASRDSGTGEKLFF. In DNA form, the CDR3 reads TGTGCCAGCAGGGACTCGGGTACCGGTGAAAAACTGTTTTTT.

V usage is TRBV11-2 and J usage is TRBJ2-3; TRBD2 matches at 9 bases. Germline V gene data show CDR1 as SGHAT and CDR2 as FQNNGV. The CDR3 has 15 residues. After removal of 5 bases from V and 11 bases from J, the junction contained 14 bases not matched to a gene. CDR3 in amino acids: CASSPTAGGHNEQYF. CDR3 in DNA: TGTGCCAGCAGCCCAACAGCGGGGGGCCACAATGAGCAGTATTTT.

The chain links TRBV25-1 to TRBJ2-7; 9 bases match TRBD1. The trim removed 4 bases at V and 1 base at J, leaving 8 bases unmatched. The germline V gene encodes CDR1 MGHDK and CDR2 SYGVNS. CDR3 length: 16 amino acids. This chain's CDR3 is CASSGGDREISYEQYF. In DNA form, the CDR3 reads TGTGCCAGCAGTGGGGGGGACAGGGAGATATCCTACGAGCAGTACTTC.

This chain uses TRBV20-1 with TRBJ2-5; D unclear. Germline V gives CDR1 DFQATT, CDR2 SNEGSKA (reference sequence). V lost 1 base, J lost 2 bases, and 8 bases lay in between. This CDR3 comprises 13 residues. In nucleotides, the CDR3 is TGCAGTGCTAGAGGGGCTAGTCAAGAGACCCAGTACTTC. It encodes CSARGASQETQYF.

The chain combines TRBV19 with TRBJ2-7; 7 nucleotides line up with TRBD1. The CDR3 sequence is 13 residues long. Trimming cost V 4 bases and J 3 bases; bases outside gene matches: 3. The germline V gene encodes CDR1 LNHDA and CDR2 SQIVND (reference sequence). The CDR3 spells CASSTRQGYEQYF. In nucleotides, the CDR3 is TGTGCCAGTAGTACCCGACAGGGCTACGAGCAGTACTTC.

The rearrangement joins TRBV5-1 to TRBJ1-6, with a tentative D call TRBD1 (5 bases). Germline-derived CDR1 and CDR2 are SGHRS and YFSETQ. The CDR3 sequence is 14 residues long. The V end was cut by 4 bases, the J end by 8 bases, with 13 bases between. The CDR3 spells CASSLGRDDSPLHF. CDR3 in DNA: TGCGCCAGCAGCCTCGGCAGGGATGATTCACCCCTCCACTTT.

This clonotype came up many times. The chain carries TRBV30 and TRBJ1-2; a weak D match, TRBD1 (5 bases). Trimming pared 0 bases from V and 4 bases from J, leaving 9 bases between. Germline-derived CDR1 and CDR2 are GTSNPN and SVGIG (reference sequence). The CDR3 consists of 13 residues. The CDR3 DNA is TGTGCCTGGAGTGTGGGGCGGGTCTATGGCTACACCTTC. As protein: CAWSVGRVYGYTF.

The sample holds many counts of this clonotype. The V gene is TRBV6-5, the J gene TRBJ1-2; possibly TRBD1 for D (6 bases). There are 16 residues in the CDR3. The germline V and J ends were trimmed by 3 bases and 0 bases, with 14 bases remaining between them. The germline gives CDR1 MNHEY, CDR2 SVGAGI. The DNA for the CDR3 is TGTGCCAGCAGTTATTCCGGGACACCAACTAACTATGGCTACACCTTC. Translated: CASSYSGTPTNYGYTF.

This clonotype was observed a handful of times. A much larger clone lies a single base off, so this may be a read error. The CDR3 DNA is TGTGCCAGCAGCCTAATGACTAGCGGGGGTTTCTATGAGCAGTCCTTC. Its protein product is CASSLMTSGGFYEQSF. V is TRBV7-8 and J is TRBJ2-1, with 12 bases that match TRBD2. The CDR3 sequence is 16 residues long. The germline CDR1 and CDR2 sequences are SGHVS and FQNEAQ.

This clonotype was observed at least ten times. The chain recombines TRBV15 with TRBJ2-3; 16 nucleotides agree with TRBD2. CDR1 and CDR2 (germline): LNHNV, YYDKDF (reference sequence). The CDR3 extends over 19 amino acids. J lost 4 bases, V lost 4 bases, and 11 bases had no gene match. The CDR3 bases are TGTGCCACCAGCACGGGACTAGCGGGGGGGCCAGTTTTGGCAGATACGCAGTATTTT. It translates to CATSTGLAGGPVLADTQYF.

This clonotype showed up many times. This CDR3 reads CASSSDRANTEAFF. The CDR3, as DNA: TGTGCCAGCAGTTCCGACAGGGCGAACACTGAAGCTTTCTTT. This sequence joins TRBV2 and TRBJ1-1; the match to TRBD1 covers 7 bases. The CDR3 totals 14 residues. Per germline, CDR1 SNHLY and CDR2 FYNNEI. Losses at the gene ends were 5 bases for V and 1 base for J; bases not matched to a gene: 4.